A single sample is the source of the 26 T cell receptor beta chains below, sequenced in a study of blood T cell repertoires in COVID-19. Here immunoSEQ multiplex PCR was the method, and the copy in TCRdb shows in-frame clones only, minus some. The sample lists around 280,000 clones; roughly 89% were seen once. Sequenced sample: peripheral blood. All receptors come from a woman aged 25 to 39 with COVID-19, enrolled during active disease.

This chain joins TRBV7-2 and TRBJ2-1; 11 nucleotides line up with TRBD2. The germline V gene has CDR1 SGHTA and CDR2 FQGNSA. With 5 bases clipped from V and 6 bases from J, the junction kept 9 bases outside the gene matches. The CDR3 sequence is 16 residues long. CDR3 coding DNA: TGTGCCAGCAGCCATACCGGGACTAGCGGAACCAATGAGCAGTTCTTC. It encodes CASSHTGTSGTNEQFF.

The chain combines TRBV27 with TRBJ2-1, with 8 bases matching TRBD2. Germline CDR1 is MNHEY and CDR2 is SMNVEV (reference sequence). This CDR3 is built from 15 residues. V gave up 5 bases and J gave up 3 bases; unmatched junction bases: 6. CDR3 sequence: CASSPGGPIYNEQFF. In nucleotides, the CDR3 is TGTGCCAGCAGTCCGGGGGGGCCCATCTACAATGAGCAGTTCTTC.

The V call is TRBV7-9, the J call TRBJ1-2, with D unresolved. The CDR3 loop spans 13 amino acids. V gave up 1 base and J gave up 6 bases, with 9 bases separating them. Looked up from germline, CDR1 is SEHNR and CDR2 is FQNEAQ (reference sequence). CDR3 region: CASSLEGRHGYTF. The CDR3 DNA is TGTGCCAGCAGCTTAGAAGGGAGGCATGGCTACACCTTC.

This clone appeared many times. The sample contains more than one DNA sequence encoding this CDR3. The gene calls are TRBV27 and TRBJ2-7; D perhaps matches TRBD1 (5 bases). V was clipped by 2 bases and J by 1 base, with 12 bases between them. The CDR3 extends over 15 amino acids. Per germline, CDR1 MNHEY and CDR2 SMNVEV (reference sequence). CDR3 sequence (DNA): TGTGCCAGCAGTTTAAGGCCAGGGCGATCCTACGAGCAGTACTTC. It codes for CASSLRPGRSYEQYF.

The V and J genes are TRBV7-2 and TRBJ2-3, with D hard to call. The V gene's germline CDR1 is SGHTA and CDR2 FQGNSA. The CDR3 loop spans 14 amino acids. Trimming cost V 4 bases and J 3 bases, with 11 bases left between them. In DNA, the CDR3 is TGTGCCAGCAGCTCCGCTATGCCAACAGATACGCAGTATTTT. It is translated as CASSSAMPTDTQYF.

For this clone: This sample also contains other DNA sequences that code for the same CDR3. The chain has TRBV18 and TRBJ2-5; D possibly corresponds to TRBD1 (6 bases). Germline CDR1 KGHSH, CDR2 LQKENI. V lost 3 bases, J lost 4 bases, and 9 bases lay in between. This CDR3 contains 13 residues. CDR3 residues: CASSPQGRETQYF. The CDR3 DNA is TGTGCCAGCTCACCTCAGGGGCGAGAGACCCAGTACTTC.

This rearrangement joins TRBV10-3 to TRBJ1-6, with D possibly being TRBD1 (5 bases). V dropped 4 bases and J dropped 0 bases, with 7 bases sitting between them. The germline V gene encodes CDR1 ENHRY and CDR2 SYGVKD. CDR3 length: 15 residues. CDR3 bases: TGTGCCATCAGTGGACAGAGCTCCTATAATTCACCCCTCCACTTT. Translation: CAISGQSSYNSPLHF.

The chain employs TRBV6-5 and TRBJ1-2; D is ambiguous. Germline loops: CDR1 MNHEY, CDR2 SVGAGI. This CDR3 has 12 residues. Trimming took off 6 bases at V and 6 bases at J, with 11 bases between the two ends. CDR3 region: CASSPRADGYTF. CDR3 sequence (DNA): TGTGCCAGCAGCCCGAGGGCGGATGGCTACACCTTC.

V is TRBV5-5 and J is TRBJ2-2; the D gene is possibly TRBD2 (5 bases). This CDR3 contains 15 residues. The germline V gene encodes CDR1 SGHKS and CDR2 YYEKEE (reference sequence). The germline V and J ends were trimmed by 4 bases and 7 bases, with 17 bases remaining between them. CDR3 nucleotide sequence: TGTGCCAGCAGCCCGGGGTCGATTGCACGCGGGGAGCTGTTTTTT. This translates into CASSPGSIARGELFF.

The rearrangement uses TRBV7-9 and TRBJ1-4; D not resolved. The length of the CDR3 is 14 residues. Trimming removed 3 bases from V and 4 bases from J, with 9 bases in between. Germline assignment: CDR1 SEHNR and CDR2 FQNEAQ (reference sequence). CDR3 region: CASSFSPLNEKLFF. CDR3 nucleotide sequence: TGTGCCAGCAGCTTTAGCCCCCTTAATGAAAAACTGTTTTTT.

V and J are TRBV10-2 and TRBJ2-1; 9 nucleotides align to TRBD2. The CDR3 length is 18 residues. Looked up from germline, CDR1 is WSHSY and CDR2 is SAAADI. The trim removed 10 bases at V and 1 base at J, leaving 17 bases unmatched. The CDR3 DNA follows: TGCGCCATTCCAAGGTGGCTAGCGGGGCTCTCATCCTACAATGAGCAGTTCTTC. This sequence encodes CAIPRWLAGLSSYNEQFF.

This clone was counted between two and nine times. The rearrangement links TRBV24-1 to TRBJ2-7, with a tentative D call TRBD1 (6 bases). CDR3 size: 16 residues. CDR1 is KGHDR, CDR2 SFDVKD, per germline. With 3 bases removed from V and 7 bases from J, the gap between germline ends came to 21 bases. The CDR3 coding sequence is TGTGCCACCAGTGATCCCCGGGGCAGTACTAGGGGGGAGCAGTACTTC. Its protein is CATSDPRGSTRGEQYF.

This chain links TRBV19 with TRBJ2-3, with D possibly being TRBD2 (6 bases). Deletions cut 6 bases from V and 2 bases from J, with 18 bases between. CDR1 is LNHDA, CDR2 SQIVND, per germline (reference sequence). The CDR3 is made up of 16 amino acids. This CDR3 is CASRGGVGGITDTQYF. The CDR3 nucleotides are TGTGCCAGTAGGGGAGGAGTCGGGGGAATCACAGATACGCAGTATTTT.

The chain couples TRBV7-9 to TRBJ1-1; maybe TRBD1 (5 bases). This CDR3 has 13 residues. Germline V gene lookup returns CDR1 SEHNR and CDR2 FQNEAQ (reference sequence). V gave up 6 bases and J gave up 5 bases, with 13 bases separating them. The CDR3 spells CASSVKGRTEAFF. CDR3 in DNA: TGTGCCAGCAGTGTGAAGGGGCGAACTGAAGCTTTCTTT.

The V call is TRBV6-5, the J call TRBJ2-7; TRBD2 matches 8 bases. Germline V gene data show CDR1 as MNHEY and CDR2 as SVGAGI. The V gene end was trimmed by 2 bases and the J gene end by 0 bases; junction bases not matched to a gene: 6. This CDR3 spans 16 amino acids. CDR3: CASSYVGGARSYEQYF. The CDR3 DNA reads TGTGCCAGCAGTTACGTCGGGGGGGCCCGCTCCTACGAGCAGTACTTC.

The J gene is TRBJ1-4, the V gene TRBV13; TRBD1 agrees at 9 bases. V shed 5 bases and J 8 bases; nucleotides not matched to a gene: 6. The CDR3 length is 14 residues. The V gene's germline CDR1 is PRHDT and CDR2 FYEKMQ (reference sequence). CDR3 DNA sequence: TGTGCCAGCAGCGGGGGACAGGGTGGAGAAAAACTGTTTTTT. It yields the protein CASSGGQGGEKLFF.

V usage is TRBV11-2 and J usage is TRBJ2-1; 11 bases line up with TRBD2. This CDR3 spans 15 amino acids. J was trimmed by 4 bases and V by 3 bases; bases with no gene match: 2. The germline CDR1 and CDR2 sequences are SGHAT and FQNNGV. The CDR3 DNA is TGTGCCAGCAGCTTTAGCGGGGGGGAATACAATGAGCAGTTCTTC. This codes for CASSFSGGEYNEQFF. Drawing the rest from reference TRBV11-2 and TRBJ2-1, the complete variable domain is EAGVAQSPRYKIIEKRQSVAFWCNPISGHATLYWYQQILGQGPKLLIQFQNNGVVDDSQLPKDRFSAERLKGVDSTLKIQPAKLEDSAVYLCASSFSGGEYNEQFFGPGTRLTVL.

The rearrangement links TRBV7-8 to TRBJ2-1, with 7 bases fitting TRBD1. Germline V gene lookup returns CDR1 SGHVS and CDR2 FQNEAQ. The trim removed 0 bases at V and 0 bases at J, leaving 8 bases unmatched. This CDR3 is 18 amino acids long. CDR3 sequence: CASSLAGTVPLSYNEQFF. The CDR3 region has the DNA TGTGCCAGCAGCTTAGCGGGGACAGTCCCTCTCTCCTACAATGAGCAGTTCTTC.

This chain links TRBV28 with TRBJ1-1; D perhaps matches TRBD1 (6 bases). In germline, CDR1 is MDHEN, CDR2 SYDVKM. V lost 6 bases and J 2 bases, leaving 16 bases between the germline ends. This CDR3 spans 15 amino acids. This CDR3 reads CASSLGGTLNTEAFF. DNA of the CDR3: TGTGCCAGCAGCTTAGGGGGGACTCTCAACACTGAAGCTTTCTTT.

The V call is TRBV2, the J call TRBJ2-5; no clear D gene. With 4 bases removed from V and 0 bases from J, the gap between germline ends came to 9 bases. CDR3 length equals 14 residues. Per germline, CDR1 SNHLY and CDR2 FYNNEI. CDR3 in DNA: TGTGCCAGCAGTGTTCGGAGCTACCAAGAGACCCAGTACTTC. It is translated as CASSVRSYQETQYF.

The chain joins TRBV28 to TRBJ2-1; tentatively, D is TRBD2 (6 bases). The germline V gene has CDR1 MDHEN and CDR2 SYDVKM. This CDR3 comprises 19 residues. V gave up 5 bases and J gave up 6 bases, with 29 bases separating them. Here the CDR3 DNA reads TGTGCCAGCAGTACCATGGTCGGGGGACTCCTAAGGGCTGCCAATGAGCAGTTCTTC. This sequence encodes CASSTMVGGLLRAANEQFF.

The chain combines TRBV10-2 with TRBJ1-1; the D is unclear. Germline CDR1 WSHSY, CDR2 SAAADI. V gave up 7 bases and J gave up 1 base, with 10 bases separating them. This CDR3 has 13 amino acids. Written as DNA, the CDR3 is TGCGCCAGCAATCTCTCAGGGAACACTGAAGCTTTCTTT. Amino acid sequence: CASNLSGNTEAFF.

This clone was counted once. The V call is TRBV7-9, the J call TRBJ2-3, with TRBD2 matching 9 bases. J was trimmed by 6 bases and V by 7 bases; bases with no gene match: 11. The CDR3 runs to 15 residues. From germline, CDR1 is SEHNR and CDR2 FQNEAQ (reference sequence). The CDR3 spells CASTPGGGARDTQYF. The CDR3 coding sequence is TGTGCCAGCACCCCAGGCGGGGGGGCAAGGGATACGCAGTATTTT.

The chain has TRBV6-5 and TRBJ1-6; 8 nucleotides align to TRBD1. The germline gives CDR1 MNHEY, CDR2 SVGAGI. The CDR3 totals 15 residues. Trimming cost V 6 bases and J 6 bases; bases outside gene matches: 7. The CDR3, as DNA: TGTGCCAGCAGATTTCCGGGACAGGCTAATTCACCCCTCCACTTT. Translation gives CASRFPGQANSPLHF.

The V and J genes are TRBV5-1 and TRBJ1-6; the D is unclear. This CDR3 spans 17 amino acids. CDR1 and CDR2 from the germline V gene are SGHRS and YFSETQ. V lost 0 bases and J lost 0, with 10 bases in between. DNA for the CDR3: TGCGCCAGCAGCTTGGATTGGTCGAGCTCCTATAATTCACCCCTCCACTTT. Protein: CASSLDWSSSYNSPLHF.

This sequence joins TRBV19 and TRBJ1-1, with 8 positions matching TRBD1. CDR1 and CDR2 (germline): LNHDA, SQIVND (reference sequence). The CDR3 totals 16 residues. The V gene end was trimmed by 9 bases and the J gene end by 2 bases; junction bases not matched to a gene: 14. The CDR3 DNA reads TGTGCCAGCATTTCAAGGACAGGGCGAGGAAACACTGAAGCTTTCTTT. It specifies CASISRTGRGNTEAFF.